This T cell receptor beta chain was obtained from a study of blood T cell repertoires in COVID-19 (dated by TCRdb to 2020 to 2022). About the study as a whole: Samples covering the acute and convalescent phases of COVID-19 were provided by collaborators in the United States, Italy and Spain. Deeply sampled blood TCRbeta repertoires from subjects exposed to, actively infected with, or recovered from COVID-19 were included in the dataset. HLA class I and class II types, where available, came from metadata supplied by the sample provider rather than from assay-based typing. The samples were drawn from two sources: the first 160 participants of the ongoing ImmuneRACE study, and 1,254 subjects contributed by 6 global collaborators. The prospective study material was composed of cDNA or gDNA derived from T cells, B-cell-depleted T cells, or PBMCs. A de-identified subject ID, COVID-19 status, age in years and sex were almost always included in the sample metadata. The repertoires were released in a freely available public database intended as a resource for research on the immune response to SARS-CoV-2.

TCRbeta CDR3 regions were amplified from genomic DNA using the immunoSEQ Assay, a bias-controlled multiplex PCR. Per the source publication's procedure: Within the assay, amplification of reference gene primers was used to estimate how many nucleated cells each sample contained. To quantify the absolute abundance of each unique TCRbeta CDR3 rearrangement, sequence reads were collapsed and filtered. For each sample, productive Simpson clonality was calculated as the square root of Simpson's diversity index over productive rearrangements. The table comes from immuneACCESS by way of TCRdb, which keeps in-frame sequences with V and J called. Part of the clones is missing from these tables; in studies checked, under half for an unresolved V gene and the rest for unknown reasons. V and J calls and clone size come straight from that table; D and trimming were deduced from the DNA. The sample table records about 100,000 clones; about 85% of these occur just once. The top ten clonotypes cover more than 5% of the sample.

The CDR3 starts with the cysteine, ends with the phenylalanine, and has 17 residues. The read is trimmed to its CDR3 DNA, 51 bases read in frame from base 1. CDR1 is given as MNHNS and CDR2 as SASEGT, both from the germline V gene. Compared with germline, V lacks 2 bases and J lacks 0 bases; bases without a gene match: 7. Beyond this particular receptor, the publication reports: The quantity of clinical and demographic metadata differed by source and by participant and was supplied without curation.

One collaborating source in Seattle enrolled patients during active infection and followed them longitudinally through the course of disease. Each collaborating institution followed its own protocols to collect whole blood in K2EDTA tubes. For TCRbeta analysis, collaborators shipped samples in one of three forms: frozen whole blood, isolated PBMCs, or DNA extracted from either of those sample types. A word on this clone: The clone's antigen remains unknown. Per-base quality was not reported, and no clone a single base away is much larger than it.

The source is a woman aged 45-59 years with COVID-19, enrolled during active disease. The chain was built from TRBV6-1 and TRBJ2-1; the junction holds 7 bases that match TRBD2. Material for sequencing was peripheral blood. The CDR3 protein sequence reads: CASSELAGSSSYNEQFF. Read as DNA, the sequence is TGTGCCAGCAGTGAATTAGCGGGCTCCAGCTCCTACAATGAGCAGTTCTTC.